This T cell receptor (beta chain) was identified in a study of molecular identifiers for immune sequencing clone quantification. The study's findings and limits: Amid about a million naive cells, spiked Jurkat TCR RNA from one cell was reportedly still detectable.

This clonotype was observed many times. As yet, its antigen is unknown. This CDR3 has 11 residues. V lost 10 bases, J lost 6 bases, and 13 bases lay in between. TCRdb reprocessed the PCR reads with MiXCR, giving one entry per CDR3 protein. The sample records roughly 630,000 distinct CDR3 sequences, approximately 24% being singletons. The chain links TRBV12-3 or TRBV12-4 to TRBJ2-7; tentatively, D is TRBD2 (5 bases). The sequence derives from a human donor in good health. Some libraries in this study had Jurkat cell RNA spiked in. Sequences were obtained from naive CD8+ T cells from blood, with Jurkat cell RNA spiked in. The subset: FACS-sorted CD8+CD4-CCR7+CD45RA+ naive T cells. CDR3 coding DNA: TGTGCCACCCAGGTGGCGGGCGAGCAGTACTTC. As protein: CATQVAGEQYF.